These T cell receptor beta chains were read from a single sample in a study of blood T cell repertoires in COVID-19. Sequencing used immunoSEQ multiplex PCR; TCRdb keeps in-frame clones, though not all of them. The sample shows 15,000 to 20,000 clones, around nine tenths of them seen only once. Sequenced material: peripheral blood. The receptors were sampled from an elderly woman with COVID-19, enrolled during active disease. The CDR3 runs from the conserved cysteine through the conserved F or W. Clone size is not always given. Where it is, it says once, few, many or a class for expanded clones.

clone_size: once
v_call: TRBV6-6
j_call: TRBJ1-1
cdr3_aa: CASSTRGMNTEAFF

clone_size: NA
v_call: TRBV6-5
j_call: TRBJ2-1
cdr3_aa: CASSHGRSGRVEQFF

clone_size: NA
v_call: TRBV9
j_call: TRBJ2-2
cdr3_aa: CASSPGGTDTGELFF

clone_size: medium-sized
v_call: TRBV9
j_call: TRBJ2-1
cdr3_aa: CASSATSRNEQFF

clone_size: NA
v_call: TRBV7-2
j_call: TRBJ1-4
cdr3_aa: CASSLGQIEKLFF

clone_size: NA
v_call: TRBV3-1/TRBV3-2
j_call: TRBJ2-5
cdr3_aa: CASSPSGRQETQYF

clone_size: NA
v_call: TRBV10-3
j_call: TRBJ1-2
cdr3_aa: CAIRQGQTNYGYTF

clone_size: NA
v_call: TRBV6-6
j_call: TRBJ1-2
cdr3_aa: CASSSRTGGLSGYTF

clone_size: NA
v_call: TRBV19
j_call: TRBJ2-1
cdr3_aa: CASSPSPGSSYNEQFF

clone_size: NA
v_call: TRBV11-1
j_call: TRBJ2-3
cdr3_aa: CASAEERGATDTQYF

clone_size: NA
v_call: TRBV7-2
j_call: TRBJ1-4
cdr3_aa: CASSFYRGSNEKLFF

clone_size: NA
v_call: TRBV10-3
j_call: TRBJ1-1
cdr3_aa: CAITSGQGGNTEAFF

clone_size: NA
v_call: TRBV3-1/TRBV3-2
j_call: TRBJ2-2
cdr3_aa: CASSPRKRGAFELFF

clone_size: NA
v_call: TRBV11-2
j_call: TRBJ2-7
cdr3_aa: CASSLEGQGEQRVSYEQYF

clone_size: NA
v_call: TRBV24-1
j_call: TRBJ1-1
cdr3_aa: CATSGGAEAFF

clone_size: NA
v_call: TRBV7-2
j_call: TRBJ2-7
cdr3_aa: CASSLGGPYEQYF

clone_size: NA
v_call: TRBV5-6
j_call: TRBJ2-7
cdr3_aa: CASSLDRAYEQYF

clone_size: once
v_call: TRBV4-2
j_call: TRBJ2-2
cdr3_aa: CASTRTSGMNTGELFF

clone_size: NA
v_call: TRBV6-2/TRBV6-3
j_call: TRBJ2-3
cdr3_aa: CASSYLPGQGTDTQYF

clone_size: NA
v_call: TRBV20-1
j_call: TRBJ2-3
cdr3_aa: CSASDITSTDTQYF

clone_size: NA
v_call: TRBV6-2/TRBV6-3
j_call: TRBJ1-5
cdr3_aa: CASSYSSDSPQPQHF

clone_size: NA
v_call: TRBV11-2
j_call: TRBJ1-3
cdr3_aa: CASSPHPGQGAGNTIYF

clone_size: NA
v_call: TRBV9
j_call: TRBJ2-1
cdr3_aa: CASSVSSAGPLLYNEQFF

clone_size: NA
v_call: TRBV6-2/TRBV6-3
j_call: TRBJ1-5
cdr3_aa: CASTPWGDNQPQHF

clone_size: NA
v_call: TRBV10-2
j_call: TRBJ2-7
cdr3_aa: CATSGEASGRPRYF

clone_size: NA
v_call: TRBV6-2/TRBV6-3
j_call: TRBJ1-5
cdr3_aa: CASSWTGSMGQPQHF

clone_size: NA
v_call: TRBV12-5
j_call: TRBJ1-2
cdr3_aa: CASGLTLGSPNYGYTF

clone_size: NA
v_call: TRBV9
j_call: TRBJ2-5
cdr3_aa: CASSSTGEKTQYF

clone_size: NA
v_call: TRBV21-1
j_call: TRBJ2-2
cdr3_aa: CASSSGQGCPGELFF

clone_size: NA
v_call: TRBV6-6
j_call: TRBJ1-2
cdr3_aa: CASSSRQGMVYGYTF

clone_size: once
v_call: TRBV28
j_call: TRBJ1-2
cdr3_aa: CASSPIRRENYGYTF

clone_size: NA
v_call: TRBV7-2
j_call: TRBJ2-1
cdr3_aa: CASSLEAAAYNEQFF

clone_size: NA
v_call: TRBV5-4
j_call: TRBJ2-7
cdr3_aa: CASSLYRTGVYEQYF

clone_size: NA
v_call: TRBV2
j_call: TRBJ1-2
cdr3_aa: CASMGEQGAGYTF

clone_size: NA
v_call: TRBV5-1
j_call: TRBJ1-4
cdr3_aa: CASSSWDTPNEKLFF

clone_size: NA
v_call: TRBV29-1
j_call: TRBJ2-5
cdr3_aa: CSVDVAGETQYF

clone_size: once
v_call: TRBV4-1
j_call: TRBJ2-1
cdr3_aa: CASSQEGGSSRDEQFF

clone_size: NA
v_call: TRBV7-2
j_call: TRBJ1-3
cdr3_aa: CASSSDSPGNTIYF

clone_size: NA
v_call: TRBV7-2
j_call: TRBJ1-5
cdr3_aa: CASSLGGQGSNQPQHF

clone_size: NA
v_call: TRBV7-2
j_call: TRBJ2-5
cdr3_aa: CASSLARGLGETQYF

clone_size: NA
v_call: TRBV27
j_call: TRBJ2-7
cdr3_aa: CASSEGTSGAYEQYF